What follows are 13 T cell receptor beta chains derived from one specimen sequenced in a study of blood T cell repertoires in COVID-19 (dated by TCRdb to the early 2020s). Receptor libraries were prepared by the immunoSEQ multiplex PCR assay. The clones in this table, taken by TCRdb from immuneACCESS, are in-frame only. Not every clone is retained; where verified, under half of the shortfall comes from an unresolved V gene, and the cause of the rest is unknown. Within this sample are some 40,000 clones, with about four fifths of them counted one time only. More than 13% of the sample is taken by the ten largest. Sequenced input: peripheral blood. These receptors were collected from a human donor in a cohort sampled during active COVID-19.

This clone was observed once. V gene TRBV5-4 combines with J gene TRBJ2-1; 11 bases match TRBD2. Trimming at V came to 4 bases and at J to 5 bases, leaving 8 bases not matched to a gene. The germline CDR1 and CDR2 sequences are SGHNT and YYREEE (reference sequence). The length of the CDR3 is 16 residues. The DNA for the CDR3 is TGTGCCAGCAGCCCACCGGGACTAGCGGCAAACAATGAGCAGTTCTTC. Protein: CASSPPGLAANNEQFF.

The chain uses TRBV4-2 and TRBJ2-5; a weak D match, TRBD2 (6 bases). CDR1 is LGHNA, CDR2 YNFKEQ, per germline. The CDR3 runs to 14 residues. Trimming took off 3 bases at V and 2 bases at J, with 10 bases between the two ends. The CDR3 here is CASSQAGTQETQYF. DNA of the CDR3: TGTGCCAGCAGCCAGGCAGGGACTCAAGAGACCCAGTACTTC.

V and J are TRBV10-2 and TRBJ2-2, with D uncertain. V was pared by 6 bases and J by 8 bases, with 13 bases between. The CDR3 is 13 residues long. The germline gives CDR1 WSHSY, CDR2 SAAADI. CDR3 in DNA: TGCGCCAGCAGGGAGAACCTAGAGGGGGAGCTGTTTTTT. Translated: CASRENLEGELFF.

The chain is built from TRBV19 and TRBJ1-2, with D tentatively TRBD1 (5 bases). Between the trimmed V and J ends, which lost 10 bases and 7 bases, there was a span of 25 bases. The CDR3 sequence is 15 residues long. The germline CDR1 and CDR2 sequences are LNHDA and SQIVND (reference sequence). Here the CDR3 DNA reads TGTGCCACGGTCCGACAGTCCAATATGGCTCTTGGCTACACCTTC. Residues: CATVRQSNMALGYTF.

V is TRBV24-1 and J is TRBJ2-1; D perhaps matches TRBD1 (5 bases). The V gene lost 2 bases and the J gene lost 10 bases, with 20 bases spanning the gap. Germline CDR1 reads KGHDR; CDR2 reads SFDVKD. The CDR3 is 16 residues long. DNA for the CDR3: TGTGCCACCAGTGATTCCTCGGGCCAAGGGGCAAGGGAGCAGTTCTTC. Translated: CATSDSSGQGAREQFF.

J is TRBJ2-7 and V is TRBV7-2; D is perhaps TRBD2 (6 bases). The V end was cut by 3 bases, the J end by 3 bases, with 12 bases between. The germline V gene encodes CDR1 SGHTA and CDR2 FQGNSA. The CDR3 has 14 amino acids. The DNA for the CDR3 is TGTGCCAGCAGCTTTCTTTTTAGCGGCTACGAGCAGTACTTC. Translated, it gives CASSFLFSGYEQYF.

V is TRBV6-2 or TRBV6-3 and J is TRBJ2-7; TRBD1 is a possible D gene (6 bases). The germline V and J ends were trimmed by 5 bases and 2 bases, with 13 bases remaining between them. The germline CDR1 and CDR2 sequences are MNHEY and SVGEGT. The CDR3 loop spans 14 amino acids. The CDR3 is CASSRNRDPYEQYF. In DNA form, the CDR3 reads TGTGCCAGCAGTAGGAACAGGGACCCCTACGAGCAGTACTTC.

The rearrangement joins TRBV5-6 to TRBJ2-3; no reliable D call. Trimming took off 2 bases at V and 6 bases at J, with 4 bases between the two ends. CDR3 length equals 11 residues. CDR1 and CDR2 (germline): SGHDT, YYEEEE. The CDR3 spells CASSFVDTQYF. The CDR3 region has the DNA TGTGCCAGCAGCTTCGTTGATACGCAGTATTTT.

CDR3 amino acids: CASSTPRTSALNTQYF. CDR3 DNA: TGTGCCAGCAGTACCCCGAGGACTAGCGCCTTAAATACGCAGTATTTT. The chain carries TRBV6-2 or TRBV6-3 and TRBJ2-3; 9 nucleotides line up with TRBD2. There are 16 residues in the CDR3. Germline trimming cut 5 bases from V and 7 bases from J; bases unmatched to any gene: 13. The germline CDR1 and CDR2 sequences are MNHEY and SVGEGT.

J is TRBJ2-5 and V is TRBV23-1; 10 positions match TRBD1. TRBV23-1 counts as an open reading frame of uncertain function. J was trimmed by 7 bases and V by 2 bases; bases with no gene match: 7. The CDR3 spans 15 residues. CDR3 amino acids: CASSQPRGQGRTQYF. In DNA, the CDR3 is TGCGCCAGCAGTCAACCGAGGGGACAGGGGAGGACCCAGTACTTC.

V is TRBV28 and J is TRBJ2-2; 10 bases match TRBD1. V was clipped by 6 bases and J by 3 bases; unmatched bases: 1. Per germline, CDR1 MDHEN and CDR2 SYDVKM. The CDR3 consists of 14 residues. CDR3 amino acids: CASSGTGDTGELFF. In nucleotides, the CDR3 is TGTGCCAGCAGCGGGACAGGGGACACCGGGGAGCTGTTTTTT.

CDR3 DNA sequence: TGTGCCAGCAGCTTTAGGACAGGGGCTGGAAACACCATATATTTT. Encoded protein: CASSFRTGAGNTIYF. The V gene is TRBV7-2, the J gene TRBJ1-3, with 9 bases lining up with TRBD1. The V segment lost 3 bases and the J segment 2 bases; nucleotides outside the gene matches: 2. In germline, CDR1 is SGHTA, CDR2 FQGNSA. This CDR3 region has 15 residues.

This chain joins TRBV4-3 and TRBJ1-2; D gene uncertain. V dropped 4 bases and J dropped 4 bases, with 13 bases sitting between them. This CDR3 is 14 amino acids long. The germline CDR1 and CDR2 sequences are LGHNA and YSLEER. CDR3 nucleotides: TGCGCCAGCAGCCTTGGGAGCCGGAGCTATGGCTACACCTTC. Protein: CASSLGSRSYGYTF.